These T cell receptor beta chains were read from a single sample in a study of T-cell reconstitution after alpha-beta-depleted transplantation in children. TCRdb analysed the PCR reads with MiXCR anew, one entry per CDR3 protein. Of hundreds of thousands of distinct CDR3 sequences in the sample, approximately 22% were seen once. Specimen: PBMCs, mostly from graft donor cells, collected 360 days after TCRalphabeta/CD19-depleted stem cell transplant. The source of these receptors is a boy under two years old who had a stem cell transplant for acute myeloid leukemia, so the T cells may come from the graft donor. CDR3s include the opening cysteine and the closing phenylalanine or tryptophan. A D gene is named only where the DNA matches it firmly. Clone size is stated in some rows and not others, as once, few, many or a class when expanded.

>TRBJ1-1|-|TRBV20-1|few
TGCAGTGCTAGATCCGGGGTGAACACTGAAGCTTTCTTT
CSARSGVNTEAFF
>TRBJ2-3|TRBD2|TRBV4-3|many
TGCGCCAGCAGCCAAGGCCCGTGGACTAGCTCAAGCACAGATACGCAGTATTTT
CASSQGPWTSSSTDTQYF
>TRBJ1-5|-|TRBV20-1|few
TGCAGTGCTACCAATCCGGCATGGGGAAGCAATCAGCCCCAGCATTTT
CSATNPAWGSNQPQHF
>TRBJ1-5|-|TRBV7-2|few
TGTGCCAGCAGCTTAACGCGGCAGTTCAATCAGCCCCAGCATTTT
CASSLTRQFNQPQHF
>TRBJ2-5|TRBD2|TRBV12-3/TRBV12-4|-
TGTGCCAGCAGTTTTTCCACCTCCGGGACTAGCGTTTTCATAGAGACCCAGTACTTC
CASSFSTSGTSVFIETQYF
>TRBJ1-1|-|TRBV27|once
TGTGCCAGCAGTTTCTCCTCGGGCACTGAAGCTTTCTTT
CASSFSSGTEAFF
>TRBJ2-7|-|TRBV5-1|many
TGCGCCAGCAGCTTGGCCAGTCAGAACCTCTACGAGCAGTACTTC
CASSLASQNLYEQYF
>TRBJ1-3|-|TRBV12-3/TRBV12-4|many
TGTGCCAGCAGTTTACGCGTGGCAAACACCATATATTTT
CASSLRVANTIYF
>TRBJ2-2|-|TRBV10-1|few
TGCGCCAGCAGTGAGTTTTTGACCCGGGACGGGAAACCGAACACCGGGGAGCTGTTTTTT
CASSEFLTRDGKPNTGELFF
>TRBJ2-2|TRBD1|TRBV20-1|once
TGCAGTGCTAGCGGTATCCTTTCGGACAGGGTGGACACCGGGGAGCTGTTTTTT
CSASGILSDRVDTGELFF